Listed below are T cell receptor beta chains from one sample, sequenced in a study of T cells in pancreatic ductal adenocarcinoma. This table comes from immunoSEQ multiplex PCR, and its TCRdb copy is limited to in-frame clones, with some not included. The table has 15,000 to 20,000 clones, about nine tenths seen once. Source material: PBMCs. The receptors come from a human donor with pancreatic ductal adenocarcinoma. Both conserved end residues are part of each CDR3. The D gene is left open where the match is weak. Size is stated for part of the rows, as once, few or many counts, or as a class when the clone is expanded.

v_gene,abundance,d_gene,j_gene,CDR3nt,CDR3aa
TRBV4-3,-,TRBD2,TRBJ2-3,TGCGCCAGCAGCCAAGAAGACGGGGGGGAGGCAGATACGCAGTATTTT,CASSQEDGGEADTQYF
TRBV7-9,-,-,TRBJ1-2,TGTGCCAGCAGCGAAATTTCAGGGGACGGCTACACCTTC,CASSEISGDGYTF
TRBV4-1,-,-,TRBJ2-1,TGCGCCAGCAGCCAAGTGGGGGGCAATGAGCAGTTCTTC,CASSQVGGNEQFF
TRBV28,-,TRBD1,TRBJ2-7,TGTGCCAGCAGTTTACCCGCAGGGGGATGGCACGAGCAGTACTTC,CASSLPAGGWHEQYF
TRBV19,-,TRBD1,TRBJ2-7,TGTGCCAGTAGTACGCCGGGACAGGGTTACAAGCAGTACTTC,CASSTPGQGYKQYF
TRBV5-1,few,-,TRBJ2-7,TGCGCCAGCAGCTTGGCCGGTACCTACGAGCAGTACTTC,CASSLAGTYEQYF
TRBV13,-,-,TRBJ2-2,TGTGCCAGCACCCAGGGGGGTTACACCGGGGAGCTGTTTTTT,CASTQGGYTGELFF
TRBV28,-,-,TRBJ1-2,TGTGCCAGCAGTTCCTCGGCGGAAGGCTACACCTTC,CASSSSAEGYTF
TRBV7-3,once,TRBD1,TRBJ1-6,TGTGCCAGCAGCAGCGAGGACAGGGTTGCTCATTCACCCCTCCACTTT,CASSSEDRVAHSPLHF
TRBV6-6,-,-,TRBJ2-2,TGTGCCAGCAGACTAGCAACCCAAGAGCTGTTTTTT,CASRLATQELFF
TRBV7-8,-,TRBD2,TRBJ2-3,TGTGCCAGCAGCAATGCGGGGGGAGCAACAGATACGCAGTATTTT,CASSNAGGATDTQYF
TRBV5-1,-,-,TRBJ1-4,TGCGCCAGCAGCTTGGCAGGGAATCAAGGTGAAAAACTGTTTTTT,CASSLAGNQGEKLFF
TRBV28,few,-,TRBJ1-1,TGTGCCAGCAGTTGGACAGCTGAAGCTTTCTTT,CASSWTAEAFF
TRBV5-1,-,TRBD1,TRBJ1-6,TGCGCCAGCAGCGGGGACAGGGCAAATTCACCCCTCCACTTT,CASSGDRANSPLHF
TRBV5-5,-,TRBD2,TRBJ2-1,TGTGCCAGCAGGCGGGCGGGGGAAGACAATGAGCAGTTCTTC,CASRRAGEDNEQFF
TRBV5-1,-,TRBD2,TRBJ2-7,TGCGCCAGCAGCTCTAGCGGGGGGTTTAACGAGCAGTACTTC,CASSSSGGFNEQYF
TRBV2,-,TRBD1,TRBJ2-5,TGTGCCAGCAGTGAAGCGCAGGACAGGTCAGAGACCCAGTACTTC,CASSEAQDRSETQYF
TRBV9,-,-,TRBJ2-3,TGTGCCAGCAGCGTAGCGGGGACAGATACGCAGTATTTT,CASSVAGTDTQYF
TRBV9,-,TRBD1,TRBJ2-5,TGTGCCAGCACTCGAGAGGGGGCAGGGGGCTATGAGACCCAGTACTTC,CASTREGAGGYETQYF
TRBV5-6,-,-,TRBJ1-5,TGTGCCAGCAGTCGGGACAATGGGGGCAATCAGCCCCAGCATTTT,CASSRDNGGNQPQHF
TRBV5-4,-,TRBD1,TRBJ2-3,TGTGCCAGCAGCTCTCGACAGGGGGCGCAAAAAGATACGCAGTATTTT,CASSSRQGAQKDTQYF
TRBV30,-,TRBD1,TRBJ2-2,TGTGCCTGGAGAACCGGGACAGGGGGCTTGGGGGAGCTGTTTTTT,CAWRTGTGGLGELFF
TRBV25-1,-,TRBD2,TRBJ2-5,TGTGCCAGCAGTGACCCCTCTAGCGGGGGAGAGACCCAGTACTTC,CASSDPSSGGETQYF
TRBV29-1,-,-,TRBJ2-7,TGCAGCGTCGTGGCAGGTTTCACTTGGCCCTACGAGCAGTACTTC,CSVVAGFTWPYEQYF
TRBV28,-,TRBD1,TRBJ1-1,TGTGCCAGCAGGGGGGGGGACAGGGAGGTGGCTGAAGCTTTCTTT,CASRGGDREVAEAFF
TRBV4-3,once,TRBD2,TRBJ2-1,TGCGCCAGCAGCCTATATTCCGGGACTAGCGGGCGCAATGAGCAGTTCTTC,CASSLYSGTSGRNEQFF
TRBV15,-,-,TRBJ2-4,TGTGCCACCAGCAGAGATAGAGAAACAGGGGAGGAAACCAAAAACATTCAGTACTTC,CATSRDRETGEETKNIQYF
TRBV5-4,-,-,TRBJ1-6,TGTGCCAGCAGCTTACTGCAGGGCTCCTATAATTCACCCCTCCACTTT,CASSLLQGSYNSPLHF
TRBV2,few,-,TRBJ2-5,TGTGCCAGCAGTGTGGCTCCGGGGAGAGAGACCCAGTACTTC,CASSVAPGRETQYF
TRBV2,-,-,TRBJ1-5,TGTGCCAGCAATAACGGAGGGGTTGGTCAGCCCCAGCATTTT,CASNNGGVGQPQHF
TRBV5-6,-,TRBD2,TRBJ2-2,TGTGCCAGCAGCCCCGGGGATGCTCGGGGGGACACCGGGGAGCTGTTTTTT,CASSPGDARGDTGELFF